This T cell receptor (beta chain) was captured in a study of chemoradiotherapy in HPV16-positive cancers. Across the whole study: Candidate HPV-specific T-cell clones and common TCR motifs came from functional assays in two HPV16-positive patients.

Over chemoradiotherapy, repertoires were sampled more than once. The method was immunoSEQ multiplex PCR; TCRdb's version includes in-frame clones alone and lacks a portion of them. Of approximately 58,000 clones in the sample, about nine tenths were seen once. The CDR3 is made up of 13 amino acids. V dropped 9 bases and J dropped 4; count of bases not matched to a gene: 6. Germline V gene data show CDR1 as LNHDA and CDR2 as SQIVND (reference sequence). Specimen: blood, collected from a patient who underwent chemoradiotherapy. V usage is TRBV19 and J usage is TRBJ2-5; 9 nucleotides line up with TRBD2. This clonotype was obtained from a human donor with HPV-associated anogenital cancer. The CDR3 nucleotides are TGTGCCAGCCAAGCGGGGGGAAGAGAGACCCAGTACTTC. The encoded protein is CASQAGGRETQYF.